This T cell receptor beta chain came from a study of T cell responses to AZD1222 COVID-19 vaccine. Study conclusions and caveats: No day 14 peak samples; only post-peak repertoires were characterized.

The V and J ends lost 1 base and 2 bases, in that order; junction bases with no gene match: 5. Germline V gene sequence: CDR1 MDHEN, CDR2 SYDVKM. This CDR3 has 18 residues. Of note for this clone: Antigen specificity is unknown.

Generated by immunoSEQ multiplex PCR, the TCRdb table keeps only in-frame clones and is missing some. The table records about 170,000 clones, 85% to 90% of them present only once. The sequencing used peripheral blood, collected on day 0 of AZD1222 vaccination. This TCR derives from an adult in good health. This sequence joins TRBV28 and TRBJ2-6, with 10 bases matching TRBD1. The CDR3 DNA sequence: TGTGCCAGCAGTTTATTCGGGACAGGGGTGACTGGGGCCAACGTCCTGACTTTC. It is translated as CASSLFGTGVTGANVLTF.